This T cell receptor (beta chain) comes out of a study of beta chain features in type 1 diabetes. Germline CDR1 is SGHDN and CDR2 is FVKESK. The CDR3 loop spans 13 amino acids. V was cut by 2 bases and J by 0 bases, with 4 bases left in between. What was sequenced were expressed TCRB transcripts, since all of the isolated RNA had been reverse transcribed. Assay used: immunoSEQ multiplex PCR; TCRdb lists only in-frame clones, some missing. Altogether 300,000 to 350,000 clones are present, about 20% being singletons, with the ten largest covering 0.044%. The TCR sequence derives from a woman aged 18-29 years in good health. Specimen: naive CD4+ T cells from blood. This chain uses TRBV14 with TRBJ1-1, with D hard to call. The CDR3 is CASSQHMNTEAFF. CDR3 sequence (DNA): TGTGCCAGCAGCCAACACATGAACACTGAAGCTTTCTTT.